The source of this T cell receptor beta chain is a study of blood T cells in healthy people across ages. This clonotype was seen a handful of times. Each sample gave at least 6.5 million isolated PBMCs. The CDR3 is 17 amino acids. Germline trimming cut 0 bases from V and 4 bases from J; bases unmatched to any gene: 8. Germline V gene lookup returns CDR1 LGHNA and CDR2 YSLEER. Primed by a sample-barcoded 5' primer and a J-beta primer mix, a second PCR proceeded for 7 to 11 cycles. A tag from a template-switch adaptor with 12 random nucleotides marked each cDNA molecule. TCRdb fed the 5' RACE reads into MiXCR, producing one record per CDR3 protein. The table records 1.8 million or so distinct CDR3 sequences, about two fifths of them present only once.

The V call is TRBV4-3, the J call TRBJ2-1; TRBD1 aligns across 8 bases. Sequences were obtained from blood. The clonotype comes from a human donor in good health. CDR3 protein: CASSQDRVWTGYNEQFF. The DNA for the CDR3 is TGCGCCAGCAGCCAAGATCGGGTTTGGACAGGGTACAATGAGCAGTTCTTC.